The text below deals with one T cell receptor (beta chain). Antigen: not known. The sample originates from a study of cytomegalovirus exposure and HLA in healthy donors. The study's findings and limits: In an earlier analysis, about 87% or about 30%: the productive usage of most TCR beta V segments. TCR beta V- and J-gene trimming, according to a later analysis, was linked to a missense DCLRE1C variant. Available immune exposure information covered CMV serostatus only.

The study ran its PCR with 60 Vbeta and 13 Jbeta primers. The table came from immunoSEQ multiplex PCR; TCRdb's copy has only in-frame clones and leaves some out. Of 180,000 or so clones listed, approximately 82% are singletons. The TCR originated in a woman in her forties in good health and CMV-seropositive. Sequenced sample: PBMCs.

Here the CDR3 reads CATSRERYEQYF. Here the CDR3 DNA reads TGTGCCACCAGCAGAGAACGCTACGAGCAGTACTTC. V and J are TRBV15 and TRBJ2-5; no definite D call. The J call is doubtful: the DNA matches TRBJ2-7 better. Germline CDR1 and CDR2: LNHNV and YYDKDF (reference sequence). This CDR3 is 12 amino acids long.